This T cell receptor (beta chain) was captured by sequencing in a study of shared clonotypes between healthy human individuals. Germline loops: CDR1 MNHNY, CDR2 SVGAGI (reference sequence). Trimming cost V 4 bases and J 2 bases; bases outside gene matches: 3. This CDR3 has 14 amino acids. Produced via immunoSEQ multiplex PCR; TCRdb's table is partial and in-frame only. The sample contains 2.5 million or so clones, 85% to 95% of which appear only once. The CD4+ fraction was divided into a CD45RA+ naive subset and a CD45RA-negative memory subset. About this clone: Its antigen remains unknown.

Study-wide points: The study drew on few donors, limiting represented genetic and exposure-history diversity.

The TCR sequence derives from a young man in good health. Sequencing was carried out using naive CD4+ T cells sorted from blood. Stated subset: CD45RA+ positively selected. The J gene is TRBJ1-1, the V gene TRBV6-6, with TRBD1 matching 8 bases. The CDR3 loop is CASSFDRGNTEAFF. The CDR3 DNA sequence: TGTGCCAGCAGTTTTGACAGGGGTAACACTGAAGCTTTCTTT.